The next 4 T cell receptor beta chains were all read from a single sample in a study of CD8 T cells in ankylosing spondylitis. General observations from the study: Made up of several highly homologous variants, a TCR beta motif appeared characteristic of ankylosing spondylitis blood.

One entry per CDR3 protein, called by TCRdb with MiXCR from the 5' RACE reads. Of about 540,000 distinct CDR3 sequences in the sample, approximately 12% are singletons; the top ten hold 6.8%. What these receptors recognize is not known. Specimen: blood, either unsorted or a sorted T cell fraction (not recorded which). These receptor sequences come from a male donor with ankylosing spondylitis.

The J gene is TRBJ1-2, the V gene TRBV5-1; D possibly corresponds to TRBD1 (5 bases). Germline V gene data show CDR1 as SGHRS and CDR2 as YFSETQ. Trimming left V 8 bases short and J 7 bases short, with 18 bases between. This CDR3 is 13 amino acids long. The CDR3 DNA reads as TGCGCCAGTACCTCCGGGACGGGTGGTGGCTACACCTTC. Protein sequence: CASTSGTGGGYTF. The whole variable domain, filled in from reference TRBV5-1 and TRBJ1-2, reads KAGVTQTPRYLIKTRGQQVTLSCSPISGHRSVSWYQQTPGQGLQFLFEYFSETQRNKGNFPGRFSGRQFSNSRSEMNVSTLELGDSALYLCASTSGTGGGYTFGSGTRLTVV.

This clonotype was detected ten times or more. The chain uses TRBV12-3 or TRBV12-4 and TRBJ1-5; no reliable D call. This CDR3 has 12 amino acids. V lost 3 bases to trimming and J lost 5 bases, with 5 bases between them. The CDR3 bases are TGTGCCAGCAGTTTCGCTCATCAGCCCCAGCATTTT. Its protein product is CASSFAHQPQHF.

Ten or more counts support this clonotype. The V and J genes are TRBV29-1 and TRBJ2-5; 8 nucleotides align to TRBD1. The germline V gene encodes CDR1 SQVTM and CDR2 ANQGSEA. V trimming: 0 bases; J trimming: 5 bases; junction bases outside the gene matches: 8. The CDR3 is 15 residues long. The CDR3 protein is CSVEDRQGMGETQYF. Written as DNA, the CDR3 is TGCAGCGTTGAAGATCGACAGGGGATGGGGGAGACCCAGTACTTC.

This clonotype was observed once. V gene TRBV5-1 combines with J gene TRBJ2-5; 12 positions agree with TRBD1. V gave up 0 bases and J gave up 4 bases; unmatched junction bases: 10. CDR3 size: 18 residues. The germline CDR1 and CDR2 sequences are SGHRS and YFSETQ. CDR3 loop: CASSLAPGQGAEAETQYF. The CDR3 DNA reads TGCGCCAGCAGCTTGGCCCCGGGACAGGGGGCTGAAGCAGAGACCCAGTACTTC.